The 18 T cell receptor beta chains reported below all come from one sample, sequenced in a study of tumor and adjacent non-tumor tissue in lung cancer. A modified ARM-PCR protocol with three rounds of nested PCR amplified TCRbeta. TCRdb called the multiplex PCR reads again in MiXCR, with one record for every CDR3 protein. The sample yields fewer than 80,000 distinct CDR3 sequences, around 70% seen once. RNA was extracted from bulk tissue without any cell sorting. Sample: lung tumor tissue. The receptors stem from a woman aged 70-85 years with non-small cell lung cancer.

With respect to this clonotype: Germline is not matched at one junction end, which may reflect a read error. The chain uses TRBV10-1 and TRBJ2-3; 12 bases align to TRBD2. The CDR3 length is 16 residues. Germline CDR1 WNHNN, CDR2 SYGVQD (reference sequence). The CDR3 coding sequence is TGCTCCAGCAGTGATCAGACTAGCGGGAGTCCAGATACGCGCTATTTT. Translated, it gives CSSSDQTSGSPDTRYF.

The V call is TRBV6-2 or TRBV6-3, the J call TRBJ2-3; D gene uncertain. Germline loops: CDR1 MNHEY, CDR2 SVGEGT. V was clipped by 10 bases and J by 0 bases, with 11 bases between them. This CDR3 contains 13 residues. The CDR3 sequence is CANSRESTDTQYF. Here the CDR3 DNA reads TGTGCCAACAGCCGAGAAAGCACAGATACGCAGTATTTT.

Comments on this clonotype: A read error is likely, as this CDR3 ends without the conserved phenylalanine or tryptophan. In nucleotides, the CDR3 is TGTTTCAGCAGCGAATCGGGCACCGGGGAGCTGTTTCTT. Residues: CFSSESGTGELFL. The gene calls are TRBV12-3 or TRBV12-4 and TRBJ2-2; D unclear. CDR3 length: 13 amino acids.

By share, this clonotype ranks as medium-sized. This chain connects TRBV11-2 to TRBJ2-5, with D unresolved. The CDR3 runs to 13 residues. V was clipped by 5 bases and J by 5 bases, with 12 bases between them. Germline CDR1 SGHAT, CDR2 FQNNGV. The CDR3 is CASSHTLAETQYF. The CDR3 bases are TGTGCCAGCAGCCATACCCTTGCGGAGACCCAGTACTTC.

The chain's CDR3 is CASRTAGTSGSATDTQYF. The CDR3 DNA follows: TGTGCCAGCAGAACCGCAGGGACTAGCGGGAGTGCCACAGATACGCAGTATTTT. The chain carries TRBV6-2 or TRBV6-3 and TRBJ2-3, with 14 positions matching TRBD2. The CDR3 spans 18 residues. Germline CDR1 is MNHEY and CDR2 is SVGEGT. With V trimmed by 6 bases and J by 2 bases, 10 bases remained unmatched.

The genes are TRBV11-1 and TRBJ2-5; D is undetermined. Trimming shortened V by 11 bases and J by 0 bases, and 16 bases separated the two germline ends. CDR1 and CDR2 (germline): SGHAT, FQDESV (reference sequence). CDR3 length: 14 amino acids. The CDR3 nucleotides are TGTGCCTGTAGCACTTATGGGGACCAAGAGACCCAGTACTTC. It yields the protein CACSTYGDQETQYF. Combining the CDR3 with reference TRBV11-1 and TRBJ2-5 gives the whole variable domain EAEVAQSPRYKITEKSQAVAFWCDPISGHATLYWYRQILGQGPELLVQFQDESVVDDSQLPKDRFSAERLKGVDSTLKIQPAELGDSAMYLCACSTYGDQETQYFGPGTRLLVL.

The CDR3 sequence: CSAPSGRAEIEQYF. CDR3 in DNA: TGCAGCGCCCCGAGCGGGAGGGCCGAAATTGAGCAGTACTTC. J is TRBJ2-7 and V is TRBV29-1; TRBD2 aligns across 10 bases. Germline V lookup: CDR1 SQVTM, CDR2 ANQGSEA. Trimming removed 7 bases from V and 7 bases from J; junction bases left unmatched: 13. The CDR3 has 14 residues.

Concerning this clonotype itself: One end of the junction does not line up with germline, which may come from a read error. V usage is TRBV4-2 and J usage is TRBJ2-1, with 7 positions matching TRBD2. The CDR3 is 19 residues long. The germline CDR1 and CDR2 sequences are LGHNA and YNFKEQ. The CDR3 loop is CASSTRSSSGESSYNEQFF. The CDR3 DNA follows: TGTGCCAGCAGCACTCGGTCTTCAAGCGGGGAGAGCTCCTACAATGAGCAATTCTTC.

With regard to this clonotype: One end of the junction does not line up with germline, which may come from a read error. The chain joins TRBV10-3 to TRBJ2-3; 7 positions agree with TRBD2. The CDR3 totals 15 residues. CDR1 and CDR2 from the germline V gene are ENHRY and SYGVKD. CDR3 in amino acids: CAIRSGMGSTDTQYF. CDR3 in DNA: TGTGCTATCAGAAGCGGGATGGGGAGCACAGATACGCAGTATTTT.

Concerning this clonotype: One end of the junction is discordant with germline, which a read error may explain. The chain employs TRBV28 and TRBJ2-2; 7 bases map to TRBD2. Germline assignment: CDR1 MDHEN and CDR2 SYDVKM. The CDR3 has 16 residues. CDR3 DNA sequence: TGTGCCAGCACTTGCGGGAGCATAGCGAACACCGGGGAGCCGTTTTTT. Translating gives CASTCGSIANTGEPFF.

The chain combines TRBV11-1 with TRBJ2-1, with 10 bases fitting TRBD2. The CDR3 has 17 residues. The germline V gene has CDR1 SGHAT and CDR2 FQDESV (reference sequence). After removal of 10 bases from V and 2 bases from J, the junction contained 14 bases not matched to a gene. The CDR3 DNA reads as TGTGCCAACGGCTTAGAGCCAGCGGGAGGGACCTACAATGAGCAGTTCTTC. Amino acids: CANGLEPAGGTYNEQFF.

On this clonotype: The junction does not match germline at one end; this may be a read error. This rearrangement joins TRBV5-1 to TRBJ2-7; 10 bases fit TRBD2. The CDR3 runs 15 residues. The V gene's germline CDR1 is SGHRS and CDR2 YFSETQ. Here the CDR3 DNA reads TGCGCAAGCAGCTTCCGGACTAGCGGTACCTGCGAGCATTACTTC. It yields the protein CASSFRTSGTCEHYF.

With regard to this clonotype: Relative to the germline gene, one junction end is altered; a read error may explain this. This chain joins TRBV4-2 and TRBJ2-3, with a tentative D call TRBD2 (5 bases). Germline CDR1 reads LGHNA; CDR2 reads YNFKEQ. The CDR3 is 13 residues long. For the CDR3, the DNA is TGTGCCAGCAGCCTGGCTAGCACAGATACGCAGTCTTTT. Amino acid sequence: CASSLASTDTQSF.

The DNA of the CDR3 is TGTGCCGGTAGTGAAGGCGCGTGGACTGAAGCTTTCTTT. It specifies CAGSEGAWTEAFF. This rearrangement joins TRBV6-1 to TRBJ1-1, with D uncertain. V was shortened by 11 bases and J by 5 bases, with 18 bases between the two germline ends. The CDR3 is made up of 13 amino acids. Germline CDR1 MNHNS, CDR2 SASEGT.

This clonotype has just one count. At one of its ends the junction is not consistent with the germline gene, which may arise from a read error. CDR3 DNA: TGCGCCAGCGGCCCCGGACAGGGGCATACCTACGAGCAGTACTTT. Translating gives CASGPGQGHTYEQYF. This rearrangement joins TRBV4-1 to TRBJ2-7, with TRBD1 matching 9 bases. The CDR3 covers 15 residues. The germline CDR1 and CDR2 sequences are MGHRA and YSYEKL.

As to this clonotype: With a much larger clone just one base away, this may be a read error. This chain connects TRBV5-1 to TRBJ1-2; the D gene is possibly TRBD1 (5 bases). CDR3 length: 14 residues. Germline-derived CDR1 and CDR2 are SGHRS and YFSETQ. Written as DNA, the CDR3 is TGCGCCAGCAGCTTCCTACCGAGGGACTATGGCTACGCCTTC. As protein: CASSFLPRDYGYAF.

As to this clonotype: The conserved closing phenylalanine or tryptophan is absent in this CDR3, likely reflecting a read error. The J gene is TRBJ1-4, the V gene TRBV5-1; the D is unclear. The V and J ends lost 0 bases and 8 bases respectively, with 11 bases between them. There are 14 residues in the CDR3. CDR1 is SGHRS and CDR2 is YFSETQ in the germline V gene. CDR3 region: CASSLEPLEEKLFL. CDR3 in DNA: TGCGCCAGCAGCTTGGAGCCTCTGGAGGAAAAACTGTTTTTA.

About this clonotype: A much larger clone is a single base away; this may be a read error. The gene calls are TRBV11-2 and TRBJ2-3; TRBD1 is a possible D gene (6 bases). In germline, CDR1 is SGHAT, CDR2 FQNNGV. This CDR3 contains 13 residues. CDR3: CVSSLLRTETQYF. DNA of the CDR3: TGTGTCAGCAGCCTCTTAAGGACAGAAACGCAGTATTTT.